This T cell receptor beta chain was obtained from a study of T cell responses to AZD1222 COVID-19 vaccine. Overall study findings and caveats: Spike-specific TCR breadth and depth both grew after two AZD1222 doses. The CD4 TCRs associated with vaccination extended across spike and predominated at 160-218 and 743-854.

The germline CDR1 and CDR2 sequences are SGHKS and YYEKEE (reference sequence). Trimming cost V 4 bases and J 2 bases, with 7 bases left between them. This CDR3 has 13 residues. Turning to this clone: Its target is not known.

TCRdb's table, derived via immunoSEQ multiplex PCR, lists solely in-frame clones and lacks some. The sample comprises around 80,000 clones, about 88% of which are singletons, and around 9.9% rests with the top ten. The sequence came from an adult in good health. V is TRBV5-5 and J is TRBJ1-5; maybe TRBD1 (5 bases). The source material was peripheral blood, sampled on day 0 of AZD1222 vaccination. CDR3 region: CASSVGGNQPQHF. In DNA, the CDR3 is TGTGCCAGCAGCGTAGGGGGCAATCAGCCCCAGCATTTT.